The following is a T cell receptor beta chain sequence with its context. These data are taken from a study of T cell repertoires in cytomegalovirus infection. Across the study: In public TCR beta signatures, there were indications of both CMV infection and matching HLA type.

Each CDR3 protein gets one entry after TCRdb re-called the reads with MiXCR. The table records nearly 650,000 distinct CDR3 sequences, 20% to 30% of them present only once. Germline assignment: CDR1 SQVTM and CDR2 ANQGSEA. The CDR3 covers 13 residues. V was clipped by 7 bases and J by 0 bases; unmatched bases: 5. The J gene is TRBJ1-2, the V gene TRBV29-1; 7 positions match TRBD1. This receptor was taken from a human donor in good health (CMV status not recorded). Some clones in this sample may be carry-over from other donors' samples. Sample: CD8+ T cells from PBMCs. The CDR3 DNA reads TGCAGCGGACGGGACAGAACTAACTATGGCTACACCTTC. Translating gives CSGRDRTNYGYTF.